This record concerns one TCR beta chain sequence. Its antigen is not identified. This sample is part of a study of response to subunit inactivated influenza vaccine. Study findings and constraints: Each seasonal influenza vaccination, the authors suggested, recruits few new T cells.

TCRdb analysed the RT-PCR reads with MiXCR anew, one entry per CDR3 protein. This sample has about 800,000 distinct CDR3 sequences; around 20% occur once, and the top ten carry roughly 10%. This CDR3 has 13 amino acids. Deletions cut 3 bases from V and 2 bases from J, with 7 bases between. The specimen comprised PBMCs from blood, sampled roughly 5 days after vaccination. The chain is built from TRBV12-3 or TRBV12-4 and TRBJ1-1; unclear D gene. The TCR sequence derives from a man between 45 and 60 years old who received an inactivated influenza vaccine. CDR3 protein: CASSFESNTEAFF. The CDR3 nucleotides read TGTGCCAGCAGTTTTGAGAGTAACACTGAAGCTTTCTTT.